One and the same sample provided the 28 T cell receptor beta chains below, sequenced in a study of Tregs in tolerant kidney transplant recipients. Related graft donors supplied nonmyeloablative bone marrow transplants, and mixed chimerism was transient. This table comes from immunoSEQ multiplex PCR, and its TCRdb copy is limited to in-frame clones, with some not included. The table for this sample gives tens of thousands of clones. The input for sequencing was CD4+ T cells from blood (PBMCs), taken 24 months after the transplant. These TCRs come from a human patient who received a combined kidney and bone marrow transplant. Some T cells may trace back to the graft donor.

A note on this clone: The CDR3 end lies 3 residues beyond the end of the read and is filled in from the germline J gene. The chain recombines TRBV5-1 with TRBJ2-3; D is possibly TRBD2 (5 bases). The CDR3 has 16 residues. The ends were cut back, 2 bases at V and 0 bases at J, with 13 bases in the middle. Germline V gene lookup returns CDR1 SGHRS and CDR2 YFSETQ. CDR3 bases read: TGCGCCAGCAGCTTAGCGGCTGCGTCTAGCACAGATACG. Protein sequence: CASSLAAASSTDT. The full CDR3 is CASSLAAASSTDTQYF.

Note on this clone: The CDR3 end lies 3 residues beyond the end of the read and is filled in from the germline J gene. This chain uses TRBV5-1 with TRBJ1-4, with 9 bases fitting TRBD1. This CDR3 is 17 amino acids long. J gave up 7 bases and V 8 bases, and 18 bases lay outside the gene matches. Germline values: CDR1 SGHRS, CDR2 YFSETQ. CDR3 DNA, as far as it was read: TGCGCCAGTAGCCGGGGACAGGGACCCAGTTCGGGTGAAAAA. Amino acids: CASSRGQGPSSGEK. The whole CDR3 protein is CASSRGQGPSSGEKLFF.

On this clone: The CDR3 goes on 3 residues after the read ends, and that part is filled in from the germline J gene. The chain carries TRBV5-1 and TRBJ1-3; no reliable D call. V shed 7 bases and J shed 0 bases, with 14 bases lying between them. There are 15 residues in the CDR3. From germline, CDR1 is SGHRS and CDR2 YFSETQ. The CDR3 bases that were read are TGCGCCAGCGATCCGAACAGTGCCTCTGGAAACACC. Protein sequence: CASDPNSASGNT. The whole CDR3 region reads CASDPNSASGNTIYF. Based on the CDR3 plus reference TRBV5-1 and TRBJ1-3, the full variable domain is KAGVTQTPRYLIKTRGQQVTLSCSPISGHRSVSWYQQTPGQGLQFLFEYFSETQRNKGNFPGRFSGRQFSNSRSEMNVSTLELGDSALYLCASDPNSASGNTIYFGEGSWLTVV.

Notes on this clone: The read finishes 3 residues shy of the CDR3 end, and the germline J gene is used to complete it. The chain recombines TRBV20-1 with TRBJ2-4; TRBD2 is a possible D gene (6 bases). The V and J ends lost 5 bases and 0 bases respectively, with 11 bases between them. The CDR3 has 14 residues. Germline V gene data show CDR1 as DFQATT and CDR2 as SNEGSKA (reference sequence). CDR3 residues: CSAASALAKNIQYF. The CDR3 DNA, read in part, is TGCAGTGCTGCTAGCGCCCTAGCCAAAAACATT.

This clone is labeled medium-sized based on frequency. The read comes to an end 3 residues before the CDR3 does, leaving the germline J gene to fill in the end. The chain employs TRBV15 and TRBJ2-5; weak D call: TRBD2 (5 bases). The length of the CDR3 is 12 residues. V lost 4 bases and J 3 bases, leaving 6 bases between the germline ends. Per the germline V gene, CDR1 is LNHNV and CDR2 is YYDKDF (reference sequence). The sequenced part of the CDR3 DNA is TGTGCCACCAGCAAAGCGGAAGAGACC. Its translation is CATSKAEET. The CDR3, in full, reads CATSKAEETQYF.

As concerns this clone: The CDR3 extends 3 residues past the end of the read, so its final part is completed from the germline J gene. This chain links TRBV5-1 with TRBJ2-1; 10 nucleotides match TRBD2. The CDR3 spans 16 residues. The germline V gene has CDR1 SGHRS and CDR2 YFSETQ. J gave up 7 bases and V 0 bases, and 7 bases lay outside the gene matches. Here the CDR3 reads CASSLVGLAGGNEQFF. The sequenced CDR3 bases are TGCGCCAGCAGCTTGGTTGGGTTAGCGGGAGGAAATGAG.

Details on this clone: The sequence runs out 3 residues before the end of the CDR3; the remainder is reconstructed from the germline J gene. V gene TRBV20-1 combines with J gene TRBJ2-3; D gene unclear. The CDR3 is 14 residues long. Germline CDR1 is DFQATT and CDR2 is SNEGSKA (reference sequence). The ends were cut back, 1 base at V and 1 base at J, with 9 bases in the middle. The chain's CDR3 is CSARGFEGTDTQYF. CDR3 DNA (partial): TGCAGTGCTAGAGGGTTTGAGGGCACAGATACG.

As for this clone: The sequence runs out 3 residues before the end of the CDR3; the remainder is reconstructed from the germline J gene. The gene calls are TRBV7-2 and TRBJ1-4; perhaps TRBD1 as D (6 bases). The V gene lost 2 bases and the J gene lost 8 bases, with 12 bases spanning the gap. CDR1 is SGHTA, CDR2 FQGNSA, per germline. CDR3 size: 14 residues. CDR3: CASSLRAGEEKLFF. The covered CDR3 bases are TGTGCCAGCAGCTTAAGGGCAGGGGAGGAAAAA.

About this clone itself: Read data end 3 residues before the CDR3 end; the end is taken from the germline J gene. The chain links TRBV10-3 to TRBJ2-1; 11 bases are shared with TRBD2. With 7 bases clipped from V and 9 bases from J, the junction kept 8 bases outside the gene matches. The germline V gene encodes CDR1 ENHRY and CDR2 SYGVKD. CDR3 length equals 14 residues. The CDR3 bases that were read are TGTGCCATCAAGTTAGCGGGAGGGCCGGCTGAG. As protein: CAIKLAGGPAE. The whole CDR3 sequence reads CAIKLAGGPAEQFF.

On this clone: The read stops 3 residues short of the end of the CDR3; the missing end is completed from the germline J gene. The V call is TRBV6-2 or TRBV6-3, the J call TRBJ2-5; D may be TRBD1 (5 bases). There are 13 residues in the CDR3. The V gene lost 2 bases and the J gene lost 7 bases, with 11 bases spanning the gap. Germline loops: CDR1 MNHEY, CDR2 SVGEGT. CDR3 protein: CASSYPRVPTQYF. Partial CDR3 DNA: TGTGCCAGCAGTTACCCCAGGGTCCCGACC.

As to this clone: The read terminates 3 residues ahead of where the CDR3 ends, so the germline J gene completes it. The J gene is TRBJ2-7, the V gene TRBV19; 9 bases map to TRBD2. Germline trimming cut 4 bases from V and 2 bases from J; bases unmatched to any gene: 6. The CDR3 extends over 15 amino acids. Germline CDR1 and CDR2: LNHDA and SQIVND (reference sequence). CDR3 bases read: TGTGCCAGTAGTACCCGGGCTAGCGGGGCCTACGAG. Its translation: CASSTRASGAYE. In full, the CDR3 is CASSTRASGAYEQYF.

As to this clone: Sequencing ends 3 residues short of the CDR3 end; the germline J gene provides the rest. The chain links TRBV5-1 to TRBJ1-5; tentatively, D is TRBD1 (6 bases). Germline V gene data show CDR1 as SGHRS and CDR2 as YFSETQ. The CDR3 covers 13 residues. Trimming shortened V by 3 bases and J by 6 bases, and 10 bases separated the two germline ends. CDR3 DNA, as far as it was read: TGCGCCAGCAGCTCCCTAGGGGGTCAGCCC. Its translation: CASSSLGGQP. The CDR3, in full, reads CASSSLGGQPQHF.

The covered CDR3 bases are TGTGCCAGCAGAAACATTGGGGGACTTGAA. The encoded protein is CASRNIGGLE. The full-length CDR3 reads as CASRNIGGLEAFF. The gene calls are TRBV12-3 or TRBV12-4 and TRBJ1-1; a weak D match, TRBD1 (5 bases). The read stops 3 residues short of the end of the CDR3; the missing end is completed from the germline J gene. The V end lost 6 bases, the J end lost 7 bases, and 15 bases lay between the germline ends. The CDR3 runs to 13 residues.

Note on this clone: The CDR3 goes on 3 residues after the read ends, and that part is filled in from the germline J gene. The chain uses TRBV30 and TRBJ1-1; 9 nucleotides align to TRBD1. The CDR3 runs to 13 residues. The germline gives CDR1 GTSNPN, CDR2 SVGIG (reference sequence). The covered CDR3 bases are TGTGCCTGGAGTGTAGGGGGGACAGGGGAA. Amino acid sequence: CAWSVGGTGE. The whole CDR3 reads CAWSVGGTGEAFF.

To note about this clone: The read ends 3 residues shy of where the CDR3 ends; the end is completed using the germline J gene. V usage is TRBV19 and J usage is TRBJ2-5; D perhaps matches TRBD2 (5 bases). V lost 1 base to trimming and J lost 4 bases, with 16 bases between them. Per germline, CDR1 LNHDA and CDR2 SQIVND (reference sequence). The CDR3 spans 16 residues. CDR3 residues: CASSIVIASPRETQYF. The CDR3 bases that were read are TGTGCCAGTAGTATAGTAATTGCTAGCCCCAGAGAGACC.

Details on this clone: The CDR3 goes on 3 residues after the read ends, and that part is filled in from the germline J gene. The genes are TRBV19 and TRBJ2-7; 10 positions match TRBD1. The CDR3 length is 17 residues. The ends lost 2 bases at V and 2 bases at J; junction bases unmatched: 9. CDR1 and CDR2 from the germline V gene are LNHDA and SQIVND (reference sequence). The sequenced CDR3 bases are TGTGCCAGTAGTATAACCCCTCGACAGGGGGCCGCCTACGAG. Amino acids: CASSITPRQGAAYE. The entire CDR3 sequence reads CASSITPRQGAAYEQYF.

A remark on this clone: Read sequence stops 3 residues before the CDR3 end, and the germline J gene provides the missing end. The chain recombines TRBV2 with TRBJ1-6, with no clear D. The ends were cut back, 3 bases at V and 0 bases at J, with 9 bases in the middle. Germline-derived CDR1 and CDR2 are SNHLY and FYNNEI. The CDR3 extends over 16 amino acids. CDR3 DNA, as far as it was read: TGTGCCAGCAGTGATCCAGAGGGCTCCTATAATTCACCC. The encoded protein is CASSDPEGSYNSP. The CDR3 in full is CASSDPEGSYNSPLHF.

With respect to this clone: The sequenced fragment ends 3 residues before the CDR3 boundary, so the rest is inferred from the germline J gene. The chain joins TRBV5-4 to TRBJ2-5, with 9 bases aligning to TRBD1. V lost 2 bases to trimming and J lost 2 bases; unmatched junction nucleotides: 4. CDR1 SGHNT and CDR2 YYREEE come from the germline V gene (reference sequence). CDR3 length: 15 amino acids. The CDR3 spells CASSFKTGGQETQYF. The DNA read from the CDR3 is TGTGCCAGCAGCTTCAAGACAGGGGGACAAGAGACC.

Remarks on this clone: The read terminates 3 residues ahead of where the CDR3 ends, so the germline J gene completes it. This chain uses TRBV5-1 with TRBJ2-2; weak D call: TRBD2 (6 bases). The CDR3 covers 15 residues. V was pared by 1 base and J by 4 bases, with 11 bases between. CDR1 SGHRS and CDR2 YFSETQ come from the germline V gene. The CDR3 loop reads CASSLSSGPTGELFF. CDR3 DNA, as far as it was read: TGCGCCAGCAGCTTGAGTAGCGGACCCACCGGGGAG.

Turning to this clone: The CDR3 goes on 3 residues after the read ends, and that part is filled in from the germline J gene. The chain employs TRBV20-1 and TRBJ2-3; 8 bases agree with TRBD2. Germline CDR1 reads DFQATT; CDR2 reads SNEGSKA (reference sequence). Trimming removed 0 bases from V and 7 bases from J; junction bases left unmatched: 15. The CDR3 contains 17 residues. CDR3 in amino acids: CSARDRVGSGKANTQYF. Partial CDR3 DNA: TGCAGTGCTAGAGATCGCGTGGGTAGCGGGAAGGCGAATACG.

On this clone: The read terminates 3 residues ahead of where the CDR3 ends, so the germline J gene completes it. The chain carries TRBV13 and TRBJ2-7; 7 bases are a match to TRBD2. CDR3 size: 13 residues. V shed 5 bases, J shed 4 bases, and the junction held 5 bases outside the gene matches. In germline, CDR1 is PRHDT, CDR2 FYEKMQ (reference sequence). Incomplete CDR3 DNA: TGTGCCAGCAGCATACGAGCGGGGTACGAG. Protein: CASSIRAGYE. The whole CDR3 protein reads CASSIRAGYEQYF.

This CDR3 reads CASSLVGGLAAQYF. The sequenced part of the CDR3 DNA is TGTGCCAGCAGCTTAGTGGGGGGACTAGCGGCT. V and J are TRBV7-9 and TRBJ2-4; TRBD2 matches at 11 bases. The read ends 3 residues before the CDR3 terminus; that terminus is restored from the germline J gene. Germline lookup yields CDR1 SEHNR and CDR2 FQNEAQ (reference sequence). This CDR3 is built from 14 residues.

Regarding this clone: The read terminates 3 residues ahead of where the CDR3 ends, so the germline J gene completes it. This chain links TRBV30 with TRBJ2-5, with a tentative D call TRBD2 (6 bases). Trimming removed 5 bases at V and 2 bases at J, with 15 bases between. The CDR3 totals 14 residues. Germline CDR1 GTSNPN, CDR2 SVGIG (reference sequence). The CDR3 bases that were read are TGTGCCTGGGGCCGGGGGTGGGGGCAAGAGACC. As protein: CAWGRGWGQET. The entire CDR3 reads CAWGRGWGQETQYF.

On this clone: The read gets to within 3 residues of the CDR3 end, and the germline J gene fills in the rest. The gene calls are TRBV7-3 and TRBJ1-5; possible D gene TRBD1, 6 bases. The CDR3 sequence is 13 residues long. Trimming shortened V by 3 bases and J by 4 bases, and 7 bases separated the two germline ends. Germline V CDR1 and CDR2: SGHTA, FQGTGA. CDR3 sequence: CASSFDRNQPQHF. The DNA read from the CDR3 is TGTGCCAGCAGCTTTGACAGGAATCAGCCC.

About this clone: The read halts 3 residues ahead of the CDR3 end, with the missing end drawn from the germline J gene. The rearrangement uses TRBV20-1 and TRBJ2-3; 13 bases map to TRBD2. Per the germline V gene, CDR1 is DFQATT and CDR2 is SNEGSKA (reference sequence). The V segment lost 5 bases and the J segment 7 bases; nucleotides outside the gene matches: 6. The CDR3 runs to 14 residues. The DNA read from the CDR3 is TGCAGTGCTCAACTAGCGGGAGGGCCGAATACG. It codes for CSAQLAGGPNT. The full CDR3 reads CSAQLAGGPNTQYF.

About this clone: The read ends 3 residues shy of where the CDR3 ends; the end is completed using the germline J gene. J is TRBJ2-7 and V is TRBV10-3; TRBD2 is a possible D gene (5 bases). The CDR3 contains 15 residues. CDR1 is ENHRY, CDR2 SYGVKD, per germline. The V end was cut by 4 bases, the J end by 2 bases, with 15 bases between. The CDR3 reads CAISGFSGGPYEQYF. CDR3 bases read: TGTGCCATCAGTGGTTTCAGCGGAGGTCCCTACGAG.

Details on this clone: Read sequence stops 3 residues before the CDR3 end, and the germline J gene provides the missing end. The chain combines TRBV29-1 with TRBJ1-1; TRBD1 aligns across 9 bases. The CDR3 contains 15 residues. The J segment lost 5 bases and the V segment lost 3 bases, leaving 10 bases of the junction unmatched. Germline lookup yields CDR1 SQVTM and CDR2 ANQGSEA. The CDR3 sequence: CSVERSTGGNTEAFF. The covered CDR3 bases are TGCAGCGTTGAGAGATCGACAGGGGGGAATACTGAA.

Note on this clone: The CDR3 end falls 3 residues outside the read, so it is completed with the germline J gene. V usage is TRBV2 and J usage is TRBJ1-5; no reliable D call. The V gene lost 2 bases and the J gene lost 5 bases, with 10 bases spanning the gap. The CDR3 contains 14 residues. Germline CDR1 is SNHLY and CDR2 is FYNNEI. The DNA read from the CDR3 is TGTGCCAGCAGTGAATTCGGGGTAGATCAGCCC. As protein: CASSEFGVDQP. The entire CDR3 is CASSEFGVDQPQHF.